What follows are 10 T cell receptor beta chains derived from one specimen sequenced in a study of T cell changes during pregnancy in multiple sclerosis. Libraries were prepared by immunoSEQ multiplex PCR; TCRdb keeps only in-frame clonotypes and omits some of them. Among about 98,000 clones listed, 92% were seen once. Sample: peripheral blood, taken after pregnancy. These receptor sequences come from a female donor in good health, enrolled as a control in a pregnancy study.

The genes are TRBV2 and TRBJ2-3; D is uncertain. V gave up 6 bases and J gave up 2 bases, with 15 bases separating them. The CDR3 spans 15 residues. The V gene's germline CDR1 is SNHLY and CDR2 FYNNEI. CDR3 nucleotides: TGTGCCAGCAGGTTTGACTGGCGGTCCACAGATACGCAGTATTTT. Its translation: CASRFDWRSTDTQYF.

CDR3 loop: CASSADRGAEQYF. CDR3 coding DNA: TGTGCCAGCAGCGCGGACAGGGGGGCCGAGCAGTACTTC. The chain recombines TRBV11-2 with TRBJ2-7, with 10 nucleotides matching TRBD1. V was pared by 5 bases and J by 6 bases, with 4 bases of the junction left unmatched. The CDR3 runs 13 residues. Germline V lookup: CDR1 SGHAT, CDR2 FQNNGV. Supplemented by reference TRBV11-2 and TRBJ2-7, the full variable domain reads EAGVAQSPRYKIIEKRQSVAFWCNPISGHATLYWYQQILGQGPKLLIQFQNNGVVDDSQLPKDRFSAERLKGVDSTLKIQPAKLEDSAVYLCASSADRGAEQYFGPGTRLTVT.

The chain carries TRBV29-1 and TRBJ1-2; no reliable D call. Germline CDR1 and CDR2: SQVTM and ANQGSEA. This CDR3 spans 12 amino acids. V lost 3 bases and J lost 7, with 12 bases in between. In DNA form, the CDR3 reads TGCAGCGTTGATGGGAGGCGGAGTGGCTACACCTTC. Its translation is CSVDGRRSGYTF.

A single count supports this clone. This chain connects TRBV5-4 to TRBJ1-1; possibly TRBD1 for D (5 bases). The germline V gene has CDR1 SGHNT and CDR2 YYREEE (reference sequence). The V end was cut by 4 bases, the J end by 1 base, with 8 bases between. The CDR3 contains 13 residues. In nucleotides, the CDR3 is TGTGCCAGCAGCAGGGGCGAGAACACTGAAGCTTTCTTT. Protein sequence: CASSRGENTEAFF.

V gene TRBV19 combines with J gene TRBJ1-3, with D possibly TRBD1 on 5 matching bases. Germline CDR1 reads LNHDA; CDR2 reads SQIVND (reference sequence). This CDR3 is built from 16 residues. Trimming pared 8 bases from V and 2 bases from J, leaving 19 bases between. The CDR3 DNA reads TGTGCCAGTGGGGCAGCTACGGGCATTACTGGAAACACCATATATTTT. As protein: CASGAATGITGNTIYF.

J is TRBJ1-4 and V is TRBV9, with TRBD1 as a possible D gene (6 bases). Germline CDR1 reads SGDLS; CDR2 reads YYNGEE. With 3 bases removed from V and 8 bases from J, the gap between germline ends came to 14 bases. This CDR3 is 14 amino acids long. CDR3 nucleotide sequence: TGTGCCAGCAGCGAAACAGGGATTCGGGAAAAACTGTTTTTT. It is translated as CASSETGIREKLFF.

The chain carries TRBV5-1 and TRBJ1-2, with D possibly matching TRBD1 (5 bases). CDR1 is SGHRS, CDR2 YFSETQ, per germline. This CDR3 spans 15 amino acids. Between the trimmed V and J ends, which lost 6 bases and 4 bases, there was a span of 19 bases. The CDR3 loop reads CASKPGLTKGYGYTF. The CDR3 coding sequence is TGCGCCAGCAAGCCGGGACTGACTAAGGGCTATGGCTACACCTTC.

The rearrangement uses TRBV6-6 and TRBJ1-1, with a weak D call TRBD1 (6 bases). V shed 5 bases and J shed 0 bases, with 10 bases lying between them. CDR3 length: 14 residues. CDR1 MNHNY and CDR2 SVGAGI come from the germline V gene (reference sequence). The CDR3 coding sequence is TGTGCCAGCAGTGATGGACAGATGAACACTGAAGCTTTCTTT. Translated: CASSDGQMNTEAFF.

The rearrangement uses TRBV10-3 and TRBJ1-3; no firm D call. CDR1 ENHRY and CDR2 SYGVKD come from the germline V gene. Trimming removed 2 bases at V and 4 bases at J, with 15 bases between. This CDR3 is built from 16 residues. In nucleotides, the CDR3 is TGTGCCATCAGTGAGGTGGAACAGTTGATCGGAAACACCATATATTTT. Encoded protein: CAISEVEQLIGNTIYF.

The chain is built from TRBV9 and TRBJ1-2; 8 nucleotides line up with TRBD1. J lost 2 bases, V lost 3 bases, and 9 bases had no gene match. The V gene's germline CDR1 is SGDLS and CDR2 YYNGEE. The CDR3 loop spans 16 amino acids. The chain's CDR3 is CASSGSGPGGNYGYTF. The CDR3 nucleotides read TGTGCCAGCAGCGGGAGTGGGCCAGGGGGCAACTATGGCTACACCTTC.